This T cell receptor (beta chain) was sequenced for a study of PD-1 blockade in classical Hodgkin lymphoma. Findings and caveats of the study: Reasons behind the repertoire differences stay unclear, perhaps disease activity or earlier therapy. When set against healthy donors, newly diagnosed patients were reported to show lower baseline TCR diversity.

Time point denoted: newly diagnosed, previously untreated cHL patient sample. Investigators turned to newly diagnosed, untreated classical Hodgkin lymphoma PBMCs for comparison. About this clone: Its target is not known.

The table came from immunoSEQ multiplex PCR; TCRdb's copy has only in-frame clones and leaves some out. The sample contains tens of thousands of clones, roughly 91% of which appear only once. The CDR3 is 16 residues long. Germline assignment: CDR1 SEHNR and CDR2 FQNEAQ (reference sequence). Trimming pared 0 bases from V and 2 bases from J, leaving 14 bases between. Sequencing used peripheral blood mononuclear cells (PBMCs). The receptor was isolated from a human donor with classical Hodgkin lymphoma. This rearrangement joins TRBV7-9 to TRBJ2-7; no reliable D call. CDR3 DNA sequence: TGTGCCAGCAGCTTAGCAGGGCCTAACCTAGCCTACGAGCAGTACTTC. Amino acids: CASSLAGPNLAYEQYF.